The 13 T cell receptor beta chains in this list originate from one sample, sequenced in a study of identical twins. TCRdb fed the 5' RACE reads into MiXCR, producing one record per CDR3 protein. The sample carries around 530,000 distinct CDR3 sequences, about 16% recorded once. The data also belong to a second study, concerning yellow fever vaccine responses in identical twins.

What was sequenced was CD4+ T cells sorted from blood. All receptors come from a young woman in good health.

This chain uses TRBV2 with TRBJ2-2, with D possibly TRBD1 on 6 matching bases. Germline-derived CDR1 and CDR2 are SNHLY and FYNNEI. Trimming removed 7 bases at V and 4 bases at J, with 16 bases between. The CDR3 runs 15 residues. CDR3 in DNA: TGTGCCAGCAACGAGGGGGTAGCAATCACCGGGGAGCTGTTTTTT. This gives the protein CASNEGVAITGELFF.

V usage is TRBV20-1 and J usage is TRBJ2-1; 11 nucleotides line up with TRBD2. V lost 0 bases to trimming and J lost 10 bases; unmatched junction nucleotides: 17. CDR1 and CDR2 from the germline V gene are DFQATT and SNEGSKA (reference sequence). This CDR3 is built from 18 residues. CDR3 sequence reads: CSAREFGLAGVLVKEQFF. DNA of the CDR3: TGCAGTGCTAGAGAATTCGGACTAGCGGGCGTATTAGTTAAGGAGCAGTTCTTC.

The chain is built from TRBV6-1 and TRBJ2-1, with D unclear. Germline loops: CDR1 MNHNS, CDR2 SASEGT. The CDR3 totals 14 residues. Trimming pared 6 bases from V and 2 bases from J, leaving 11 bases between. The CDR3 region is CASRALGAYNEQFF. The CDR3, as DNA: TGTGCCAGCAGGGCATTAGGAGCCTACAATGAGCAGTTCTTC.

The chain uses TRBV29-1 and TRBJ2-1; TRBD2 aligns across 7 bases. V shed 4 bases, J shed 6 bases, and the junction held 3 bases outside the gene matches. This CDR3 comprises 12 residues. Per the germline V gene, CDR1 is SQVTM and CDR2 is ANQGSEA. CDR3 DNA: TGCAGCGTTGTAGCGGGTGTCAATGAGCAGTTCTTC. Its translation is CSVVAGVNEQFF.

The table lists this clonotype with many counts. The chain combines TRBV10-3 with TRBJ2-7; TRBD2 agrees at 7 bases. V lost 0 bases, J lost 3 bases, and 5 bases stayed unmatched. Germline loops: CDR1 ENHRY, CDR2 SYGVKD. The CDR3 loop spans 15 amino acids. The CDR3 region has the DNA TGTGCCATCAGTGAGTCGGGAGGGCAGATCTACGAGCAGTACGTC. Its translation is CAISESGGQIYEQYV.

The CDR3 protein is CASSLLREGRGEQYF. As DNA, the CDR3 is TGTGCCAGCAGTTTACTTCGGGAGGGCCGCGGCGAGCAGTACTTC. The chain joins TRBV12-3 or TRBV12-4 to TRBJ2-7; 8 bases are shared with TRBD2. The CDR3 is made up of 15 amino acids. Trimming removed 2 bases from V and 6 bases from J; junction bases left unmatched: 9.

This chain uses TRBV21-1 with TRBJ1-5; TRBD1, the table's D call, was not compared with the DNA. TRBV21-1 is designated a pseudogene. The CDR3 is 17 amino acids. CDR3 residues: CASSKVEGGASNQPQHF. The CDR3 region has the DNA TGTGCCAGCAGCAAAGTTGAAGGGGGGGCTTCTAATCAGCCCCAGCATTTT.

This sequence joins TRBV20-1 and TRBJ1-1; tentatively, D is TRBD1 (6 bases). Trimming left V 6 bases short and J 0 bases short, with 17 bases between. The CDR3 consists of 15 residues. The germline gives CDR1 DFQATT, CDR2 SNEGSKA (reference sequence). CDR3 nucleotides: TGCAGTGCCCCTTCCTCGGACAGCATGAACACTGAAGCTTTCTTT. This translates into CSAPSSDSMNTEAFF.

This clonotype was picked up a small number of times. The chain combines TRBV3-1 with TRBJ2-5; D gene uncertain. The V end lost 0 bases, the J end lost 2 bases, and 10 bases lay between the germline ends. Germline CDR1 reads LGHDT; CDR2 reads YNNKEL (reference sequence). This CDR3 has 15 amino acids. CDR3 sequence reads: CASSQDTPKQETQYF. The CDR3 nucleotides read TGTGCCAGCAGCCAAGATACGCCAAAACAAGAGACCCAGTACTTC.

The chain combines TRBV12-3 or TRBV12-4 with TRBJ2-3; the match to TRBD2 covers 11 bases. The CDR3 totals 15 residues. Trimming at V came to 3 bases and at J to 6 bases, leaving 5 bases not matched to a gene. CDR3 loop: CASSFTSGSPDTQYF. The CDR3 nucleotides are TGTGCCAGCAGTTTCACTAGCGGGAGCCCGGATACGCAGTATTTT.

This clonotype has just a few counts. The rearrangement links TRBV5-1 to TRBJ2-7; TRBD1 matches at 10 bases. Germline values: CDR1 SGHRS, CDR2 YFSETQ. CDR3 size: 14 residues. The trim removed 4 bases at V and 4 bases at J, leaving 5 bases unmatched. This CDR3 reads CASSVRQGAYEQYF. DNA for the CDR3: TGCGCCAGCAGCGTAAGACAGGGGGCTTACGAGCAGTACTTC.

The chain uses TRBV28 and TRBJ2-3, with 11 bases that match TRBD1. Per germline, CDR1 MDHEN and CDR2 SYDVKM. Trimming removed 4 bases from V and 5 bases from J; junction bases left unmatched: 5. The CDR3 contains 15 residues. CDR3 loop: CASSSTGTGGDTQYF. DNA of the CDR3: TGTGCCAGCAGTTCGACCGGGACAGGGGGAGATACGCAGTATTTT.

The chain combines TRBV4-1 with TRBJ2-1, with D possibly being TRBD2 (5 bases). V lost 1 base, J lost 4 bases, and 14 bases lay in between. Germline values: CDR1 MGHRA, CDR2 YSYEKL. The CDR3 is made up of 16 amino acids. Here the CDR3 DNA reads TGCGCCAGCAGCCAAGGGCTTGGGGAGAGGTACAATGAGCAGTTCTTC. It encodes CASSQGLGERYNEQFF.